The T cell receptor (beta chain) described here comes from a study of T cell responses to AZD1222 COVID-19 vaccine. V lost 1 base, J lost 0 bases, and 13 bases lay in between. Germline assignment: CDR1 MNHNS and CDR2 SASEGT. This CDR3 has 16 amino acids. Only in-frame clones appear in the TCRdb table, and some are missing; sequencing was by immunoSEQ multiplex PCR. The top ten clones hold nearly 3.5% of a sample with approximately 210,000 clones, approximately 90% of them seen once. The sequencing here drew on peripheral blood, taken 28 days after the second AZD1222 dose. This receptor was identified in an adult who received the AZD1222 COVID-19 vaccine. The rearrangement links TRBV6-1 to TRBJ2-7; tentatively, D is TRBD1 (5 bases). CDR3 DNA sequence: TGTGCCAGCAGTGAAGAAGTAAGGGGTCCCTCCTACGAGCAGTACTTC. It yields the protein CASSEEVRGPSYEQYF.